This paragraph covers one T cell receptor beta chain sequence. No antigen is known for it. Gene names denote mouse genes. The read ends 4 residues before the CDR3 terminus; that terminus is restored from the germline J gene. Pooled cutaneous lymph node cells were sorted using CD4, CD8alpha, NKG2D, NKG2ACE and other markers. V was clipped by 6 bases and J by 0 bases, with 8 bases between them. The germline gives CDR1 NSHNY, CDR2 SYGAGN. The CDR3 spans 13 residues. The record originates from a study of CD8+ T cells in alopecia areata. Turning to the study itself: Recipient mice, approximately 6-11-week-old female C3H/HeJ animals, received skin from roughly 6-12-month-old C3H/HeJ graft donors with spontaneous alopecia. Overall study findings and caveats: Normal scalp had lower clonality than lesional scalp, with alopecia totalis/universalis lesions showing this most strongly. Besides other cells, scalp samples also yield sequences of resident alphabeta T cells from normal skin. Whereas mice showed it more clearly, TCR sharing across patients was murkier, possibly because of HLA.

Extracted RNA was reverse transcribed, and the resulting cDNA served as sequencing template. TCRdb's copy holds only in-frame clones and misses some; the assay was immunoSEQ multiplex PCR. Sampling found 200,000 to 300,000 clones, none seen once. This TCR was sampled from a C3H/HeJ mouse with alopecia areata. This strain's MHC haplotype is H2-k. The V gene is TRBV13-1, the J gene TRBJ2-3; D gene uncertain. The sample consisted of CD4+ T cells sorted from a lymph node. CDR3: CASTTNSAETLYF. The part of the CDR3 DNA that was read is TGTGCCAGCACAACAAATAGTGCAGAA.